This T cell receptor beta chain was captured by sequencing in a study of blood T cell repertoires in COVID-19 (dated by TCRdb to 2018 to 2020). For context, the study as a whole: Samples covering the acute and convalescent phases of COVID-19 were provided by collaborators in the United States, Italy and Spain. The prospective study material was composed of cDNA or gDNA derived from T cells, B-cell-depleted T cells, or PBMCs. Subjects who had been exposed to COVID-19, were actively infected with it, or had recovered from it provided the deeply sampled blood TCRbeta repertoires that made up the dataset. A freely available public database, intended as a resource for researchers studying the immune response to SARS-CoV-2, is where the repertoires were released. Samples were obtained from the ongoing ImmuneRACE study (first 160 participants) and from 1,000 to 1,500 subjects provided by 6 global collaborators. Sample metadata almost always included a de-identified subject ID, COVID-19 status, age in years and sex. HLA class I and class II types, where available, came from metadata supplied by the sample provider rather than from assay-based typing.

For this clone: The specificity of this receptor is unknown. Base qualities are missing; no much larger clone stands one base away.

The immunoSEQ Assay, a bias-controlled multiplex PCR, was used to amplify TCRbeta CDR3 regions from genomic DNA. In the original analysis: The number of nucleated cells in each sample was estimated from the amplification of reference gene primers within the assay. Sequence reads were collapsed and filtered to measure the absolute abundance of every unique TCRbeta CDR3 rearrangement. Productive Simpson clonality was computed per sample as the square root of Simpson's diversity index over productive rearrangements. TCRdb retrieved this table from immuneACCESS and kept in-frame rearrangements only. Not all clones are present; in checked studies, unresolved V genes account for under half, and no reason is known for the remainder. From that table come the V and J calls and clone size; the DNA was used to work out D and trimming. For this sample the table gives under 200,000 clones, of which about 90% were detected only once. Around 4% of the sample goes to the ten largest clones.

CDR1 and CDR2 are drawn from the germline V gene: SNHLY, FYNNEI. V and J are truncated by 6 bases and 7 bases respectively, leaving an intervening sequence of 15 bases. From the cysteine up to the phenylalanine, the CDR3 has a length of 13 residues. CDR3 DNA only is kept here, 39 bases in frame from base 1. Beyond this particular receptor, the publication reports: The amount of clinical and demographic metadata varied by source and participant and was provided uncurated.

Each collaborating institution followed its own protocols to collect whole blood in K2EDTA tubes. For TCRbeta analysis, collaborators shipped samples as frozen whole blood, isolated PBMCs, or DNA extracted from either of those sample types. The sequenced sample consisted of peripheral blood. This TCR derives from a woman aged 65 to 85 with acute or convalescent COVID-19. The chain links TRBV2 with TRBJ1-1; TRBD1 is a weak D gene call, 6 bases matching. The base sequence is TGTGCCAGCAGAGAAAACCGGGACAATGAAGCTTTCTTT. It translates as CASRENRDNEAFF.